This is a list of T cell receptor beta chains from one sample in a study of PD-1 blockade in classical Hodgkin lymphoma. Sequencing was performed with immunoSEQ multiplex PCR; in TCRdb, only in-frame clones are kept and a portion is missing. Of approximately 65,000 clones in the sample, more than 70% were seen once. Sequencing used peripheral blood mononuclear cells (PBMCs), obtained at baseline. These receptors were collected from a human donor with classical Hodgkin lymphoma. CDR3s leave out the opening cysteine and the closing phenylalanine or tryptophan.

ASSGPGQGRNSPLH	14	TRBJ1-6	TRBV6-1
ASSTSGTHPYNEQF	14	TRBJ2-1	TRBV6-6
ASSVARAGNTIY	12	TRBJ1-3	TRBV9
AAGYLGAGGELF	12	TRBJ2-2	TRBV6-1
AWNGQAGGEAF	11	TRBJ1-1	TRBV30
ASSQTQGTPQH	11	TRBJ1-5	TRBV14
ASSRTGGSNYGYT	13	TRBJ1-2	TRBV27
ASRRGFTDTQY	11	TRBJ2-3	TRBV6-5
AWSVSEYGYT	10	TRBJ1-2	TRBV30
ASSRQSQETQY	11	TRBJ2-5	TRBV18
ASSPQGYEQY	10	TRBJ2-7	TRBV12-2
ASSQASGGARNEQF	14	TRBJ2-1	TRBV7-6
ASRQGAHGYT	10	TRBJ1-2	TRBV10-1
ASSPGPGTGGARTEAF	16	TRBJ1-1	TRBV2
ASRSQFPSYEQY	12	TRBJ2-7	TRBV6-6
ASSPYGGEQY	10	TRBJ2-7	TRBV7-6
ASSVTGSSYEQY	12	TRBJ2-7	TRBV5-1
ASSPRGNYGYT	11	TRBJ1-2	TRBV13
ASSYPTSGGEEQF	13	TRBJ2-1	TRBV6-6
ASSLTGVQETQY	12	TRBJ2-5	TRBV7-3
ASSSTGTGGKSY	12	TRBJ2-5	TRBV7-7
ASSFRDAGEQY	11	TRBJ2-7	TRBV7-8
ASSLFDGGGEAF	12	TRBJ1-1	TRBV11-2
ASNPLGRVDTIY	12	TRBJ1-3	TRBV11-2
ASRQDSVFPGYT	12	TRBJ1-2	TRBV5-1
ASSAQGAMSQPQH	13	TRBJ1-5	TRBV9
ASSRDSNYGYT	11	TRBJ1-2	TRBV9
ASSPRSNRAYGYT	13	TRBJ1-2	TRBV28
ASSHALTYEQY	11	TRBJ2-7	TRBV28
ASSQDPAGLNEQF	13	TRBJ2-1	TRBV4-2
ASSLRGDQPQH	11	TRBJ1-5	TRBV5-6
ASSNPGDPNYGYT	13	TRBJ1-2	TRBV6-6
ASSLDGEGEKLF	12	TRBJ1-4	TRBV5-1
ASSLGQGGYEQY	12	TRBJ2-7	TRBV27
ASSPRGGDTYEQY	13	TRBJ2-7	TRBV9
AISESRGAGTEAF	13	TRBJ1-1	TRBV10-3
ASSVVPPGKRDTEAF	15	TRBJ1-1	TRBV9